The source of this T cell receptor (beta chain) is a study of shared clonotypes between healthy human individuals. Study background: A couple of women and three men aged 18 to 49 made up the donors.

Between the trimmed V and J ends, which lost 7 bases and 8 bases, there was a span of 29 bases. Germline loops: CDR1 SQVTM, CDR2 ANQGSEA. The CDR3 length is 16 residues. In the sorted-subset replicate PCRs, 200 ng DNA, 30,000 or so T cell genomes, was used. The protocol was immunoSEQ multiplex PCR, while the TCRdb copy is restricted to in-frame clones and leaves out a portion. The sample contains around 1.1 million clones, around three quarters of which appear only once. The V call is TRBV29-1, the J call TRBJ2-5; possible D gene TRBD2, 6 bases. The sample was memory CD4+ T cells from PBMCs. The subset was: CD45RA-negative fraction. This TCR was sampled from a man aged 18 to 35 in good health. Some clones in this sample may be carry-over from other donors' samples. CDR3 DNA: TGCAGCGCCGCGAGGGTCCCCGTAGCGGCCAGTGGAACCCAGTACTTC. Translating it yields CSAARVPVAASGTQYF.